This T cell receptor (beta chain) was recorded in a study of cytomegalovirus exposure and HLA in healthy donors (dated by TCRdb to about 2017). In the study overall: In an earlier analysis of some 550 of the donors, roughly 300 Gb of sequence data and 100 million or so unique TCR beta sequences from about 179 million T cells were reported. Roughly 300 gigabases of sequencing data and approximately 80 million unique TCR sequences were included in an early release covering roughly 600 HLA-typed donors. Of the 300 to 500 genotyped donors, approximately 81% were placed in the genetic ancestry cluster associated with self-reported Caucasian donors. The aim of the study was to test whether cataloging public T cell receptors could identify signatures of past pathogen exposure. The study profiled the T cell repertoires of hundreds of subjects by immunosequencing and related them to cytomegalovirus serostatus. Besides the first cohort of roughly 700 subjects, a separate validation cohort made up of 90 to 150 different subjects was used. To predict cytomegalovirus infection status, the study brought together high-throughput TCR immunosequencing, statistical association of individual TCRs with disease status, and machine learning. In a later analysis, previously published TCR beta repertoires from about 670 donors were re-analyzed and high-resolution HLA genotyping was added so that TCR occurrence patterns could be studied. Rather than using new phenotypic data, the later analysis identified candidate immune exposures from TCR beta sequences and from how often those sequences occurred across donors. To decide whether each TCR beta V gene segment behaved as functional or pseudogenic, an earlier analysis of fewer than 750 of the donors relied on high-throughput TCR beta sequencing. Donor age, sex, ethnicity and CMV serostatus were compiled together with the repertoire data. A later genetic analysis took genome-wide SNP genotypes for about 60% of the roughly 670 donors and used that subset as a discovery cohort. All discovery cohort repertoires had been generated on a single sequencing platform. HLA typing included class I and class II loci at four-digit resolution. Typing coverage differed by locus: A, B, C, DRB1 and DQB1 were typed in roughly 629-630 donors, DQA1 in 522, DPA1 in approximately 610, and DPB1 in approximately 450. Roughly five DR-DQ haplotypes were handled as single units for association and clustering, since linkage in the cohort was strong. Among under 450 genotyped donors of the cohort, an average of around 240,000 unique TCR beta nucleotide sequences were sequenced per donor, 15% to 20% of them non-productive.

A remark on this clone: Its antigen is unknown. The input lacks base qualities; no much larger clone sits a single base away.

The study at large found these results: For the cohort, immune exposure information was limited to CMV serostatus. Because counts were too low, seventeen rarely observed V segments, including chromosome 9 orphons, were excluded from the earlier analysis of some 590 of the donors. Only TCR beta chains were sequenced in this cohort, and the absence of alpha or paired-chain data limited detectable features. Most CMV-associated TCR beta chains appeared to be HLA-restricted in a later analysis, and the HLA associations seemed to be driven largely by CMV exposure. When HLA alleles, especially DR and DQ, strongly co-occurred, attributing TCR associations to individual alleles was difficult. A further reported finding was that TCR beta sequences accurately predicted the HLA-A and HLA-B alleles for most subjects in the first cohort. Because HLA typing was unavailable for some donors at each locus, only the typed subset was used in association tests. Some IMGT-functional V segments, including TRBV6-2 and TRBV6-3, could not be told apart with the 87-base-pair reads, so those segments were excluded. Specific HLA alleles were associated with 16,951 TCR beta sequences at a false discovery rate of 0.05 in a later analysis. Across donors, most TCR sequences were observed very rarely, whereas some public TCRs were present in many individuals. According to a later analysis, parvovirus B19, influenza, CMV and Epstein-Barr virus appeared linked to several top co-occurrence clusters. In both the original and validation cohorts, the classifier was reported to diagnose cytomegalovirus status with high specificity and sensitivity. Linkage disequilibrium might explain the correlated functional status among segregating V segments, but an unknown experimental factor could not be excluded. According to a later genetic analysis, donors in an Asian-associated ancestry cluster had fewer N-insertions in productive TCRs than the approximately 700-donor mean. Three of the identified cytomegalovirus-associated TCR beta chains were confirmed in vitro to be specific for cytomegalovirus antigens. In a later analysis, HLA-associated TCR beta chains were found to be more clonally expanded and to have lower generation probabilities than equally common non-associated chains. According to the authors, the approach could potentially be generalized to other disease states and immunological phenotypes. An association between a missense DCLRE1C variant and V-gene and J-gene trimming of TCR beta chains was found in a later genetic analysis and replicated in an independent cohort. In a later analysis, TCR association rates were found to vary across HLA loci, with the most associated TCRs seen for DRB1 alleles and the fewest for HLA-C alleles. The sequencing pipeline was judged likely to have produced a cluster of highly shared sequence variants as a technical artifact. Broadly in line with IMGT annotations, most TCR beta V segments showed up in productive rearrangements about 87% or about 30% of the time in an earlier analysis of around 550 of the donors. The presence/absence analyses assumed that sequencing depth was roughly uniform across donors, and that assumption may not be true. A total of 150 to 200 TCR beta chains were listed by the study as associated with cytomegalovirus.

The cohort comprised around 690 healthy bone marrow donors. All cohort members were sampled while nominally healthy, although unrecorded immune exposures were likely present. CMV serostatus was positive for more than 250 and negative for about 55% of the roughly 670 cohort members, and was not recorded for this donor. Every donor gave a peripheral blood sample, and the peripheral blood mononuclear cells from that sample were used for TCR beta sequencing. The Qiagen DNeasy Blood Extraction Kit was used to extract genomic DNA from the blood cell samples. Receptors were amplified or captured by the immunoSEQ multiplex PCR assay. A mixture of 60 forward primers for TCR Vbeta segments and 13 reverse primers for TCR Jbeta segments was used in the multiplex PCR. Amplification of the CDR3 region of rearranged TCR beta genes was performed with a multiplex PCR assay on genomic DNA. The Illumina HiSeq System was used to sequence the amplified TCR beta libraries as 87-base-pair reads. The authors processed their data as follows. In a later analysis, 80 million or so unique TCR beta chains were counted across the 500 to 700 repertoires, and approximately 11 million of these chains were shared by at least two donors. A nearest-neighbor algorithm error-corrected the raw reads and collapsed the reads into unique sequences, merging closely related sequences to remove PCR and sequencing errors. V, D and J gene segments were assigned by aligning CDR3 sequences to IMGT reference sequences. Each retained sequence needed at least a six-nucleotide match to both a V gene segment and a J gene segment. Rearrangements were classified as productive when the CDR3 lacked stop codons and remained in frame with V and J, and all other rearrangements were classified as non-productive. CDR3 was defined by IMGT convention, running from the second conserved V-encoded cysteine to the conserved J-encoded phenylalanine. The earlier analysis of some 540 of the donors excluded any sequence lacking an unambiguous match to a single V gene segment. In an earlier analysis of approximately 560 of the donors, a V segment was called functional when productive rearrangements were above 56.7%, and segregating when the standard deviation between donors exceeded 5%. A statistical classification framework was developed to diagnose cytomegalovirus status using the catalog of TCR beta chain sequences. In a later analysis, V and J genes were assigned by comparing TCR nucleotide sequences against IMGT/GENE-DB human TR gene sequences. Using the TCRdist pipeline, a later analysis assigned CDR3 sequences along with most-parsimonious VDJ recombination scenarios. In a later analysis, each TCR beta chain was defined by its CDR3 amino acid sequence together with its V-gene family, and reads lacking a unique V-gene family were excluded. To address suspected cross-contamination and a sequencing artifact, a later analysis removed under 600 highly shared, low-generation-probability nucleotide sequences. A later analysis calculated a clonal expansion index for each public chain from normalized within-repertoire ranks of inferred template counts. In a later analysis, generation probabilities were computed with a VDJ recombination model fitted to out-of-frame rearrangements, and the resulting probabilities were checked against IGoR. Hypergeometric tests were used in a later analysis to score TCR-TCR, TCR-HLA and TCR-CMV co-occurrence, with a repertoire-size bias correction applied to the TCR pairs. False discovery rates were estimated in a later analysis by permuting HLA or CMV assignments 20 times. In a later analysis, co-occurring TCRs were grouped using DBSCAN, with TCRdist sequence similarity added in when clustering inside HLA-allele-positive subsets. For co-occurrence clustering, repertoires with fewer than 30,000 or more than 120,000 public chains were excluded, along with five or six repertoires with anomalous nucleotide sharing. Sourced from immuneACCESS, this table was stored by TCRdb with only in-frame sequences that have V and J called. A share of the clones is absent; for the studies checked, an unresolved V gene accounts for under half, and the remainder has no known explanation. V, J and clone size are taken as reported in that table, and D and trimming were inferred from the DNA itself. The sample includes 200,000 to 250,000 clones, with 70% to 90% observed a single time. Over 1% of the sample comes from the top ten.

From the cysteine up to the phenylalanine, the CDR3 has a length of 13 residues. Solely the CDR3 DNA is kept, with 39 bases framed from the first base. V loses 6 bases of germline sequence and J loses 2 bases, and the interval between the two ends is 11 bases. The germline V gene sets CDR1 to SNHLY and CDR2 to FYNNEI. This chain joins TRBV2 to TRBJ2-7; no D gene is confidently identified. The source material was PBMCs. This clonotype originated in a human donor in good health. The CDR3 in this case is CASRYEQAYEQYF. The nucleotide sequence is given as TGTGCCAGCAGATACGAGCAAGCCTACGAGCAGTACTTC.